The next 14 T cell receptor beta chains were all read from a single sample in a study of human T cells and chemical hapten exposure. Time point described: patch test 2, 6 weeks after DPC sensitization. The treatment is: therapeutic diphenylcyclopropenone sensitization with weekly scalp DPC. MiXCR, applied by TCRdb to the RACE reads, yields one record per CDR3 protein. This sample has about 84,000 distinct CDR3 sequences, with around 9.3% found just once. The sample here was whole blood, taken in connection with sensitization to the hapten diphenylcyclopropenone (DPC). The receptor set was obtained from a woman in her forties or fifties with alopecia areata. Some clones in this sample may be carry-over from other donors' samples.

This clonotype has at least ten counts. J is TRBJ2-3 and V is TRBV18; maybe TRBD2 (5 bases). CDR3 length: 16 residues. Looked up from germline, CDR1 is KGHSH and CDR2 is LQKENI. Trimming stripped 4 bases from V and 0 bases from J, with 14 bases between. CDR3 DNA: TGTGCCAGCTCACGAGCCTACGGGGAGAGCACAGATACGCAGTATTTT. It codes for CASSRAYGESTDTQYF.

This clonotype was detected ten times or more. The chain couples TRBV4-3 to TRBJ2-1; 7 bases map to TRBD2. CDR1 is LGHNA, CDR2 YSLEER, per germline. The junction had 8 bases not matched to a gene; V was cut back by 1 base and J by 8 bases. The CDR3 length is 15 residues. CDR3 DNA: TGCGCCAGCAGCCAAGGGGGTTATGGGAGGGATGAGCAGTTCTTC. This encodes CASSQGGYGRDEQFF.

Only a few counts were recorded for this clonotype. The V gene is TRBV7-2, the J gene TRBJ2-7, with D possibly TRBD2 on 6 matching bases. Germline V gene lookup returns CDR1 SGHTA and CDR2 FQGNSA. The CDR3 extends over 14 amino acids. Between the trimmed V and J ends, which lost 5 bases and 6 bases, there was a span of 17 bases. The chain's CDR3 is CASSPGPLEGEQYF. The CDR3 DNA sequence: TGTGCCAGCAGCCCGGGACCGTTGGAGGGCGAGCAGTACTTC.

The chain combines TRBV20-1 with TRBJ2-7; TRBD1 matches 9 bases. Germline CDR1 reads DFQATT; CDR2 reads SNEGSKA (reference sequence). The length of the CDR3 is 13 residues. After removal of 3 bases from V and 8 bases from J, the junction contained 8 bases not matched to a gene. The CDR3 loop reads CSARGQGSGQQYF. The CDR3 coding sequence is TGCAGTGCTAGGGGACAGGGAAGTGGCCAGCAGTACTTC.

This chain connects TRBV29-1 to TRBJ1-1, with D uncertain. CDR3 length: 11 residues. Trimming cost V 4 bases and J 1 base, with 4 bases left between them. CDR1 is SQVTM, CDR2 ANQGSEA, per germline. In DNA, the CDR3 is TGCAGCGTTGTGAGGAACACTGAAGCTTTCTTT. Residues: CSVVRNTEAFF.

This sequence joins TRBV11-2 and TRBJ1-4; a weak D match, TRBD1 (5 bases). The germline V gene has CDR1 SGHAT and CDR2 FQNNGV. CDR3 length equals 14 residues. The V end lost 3 bases, the J end lost 8 bases, and 13 bases lay between the germline ends. The chain's CDR3 is CASSLSGGGEKLFF. The CDR3 DNA is TGTGCCAGCAGCTTGTCCGGGGGTGGCGAAAAACTGTTTTTT. Variable domain in full (rest from reference TRBV11-2 and TRBJ1-4): EAGVAQSPRYKIIEKRQSVAFWCNPISGHATLYWYQQILGQGPKLLIQFQNNGVVDDSQLPKDRFSAERLKGVDSTLKIQPAKLEDSAVYLCASSLSGGGEKLFFGSGTQLSVL.

In DNA, the CDR3 is TGTGCCAGCAGCCAGAAGCGGGGGGGCACAGATACGCAGTATTTT. It codes for CASSQKRGGTDTQYF. The chain couples TRBV14 to TRBJ2-3, with 9 bases identical to TRBD2. This CDR3 is built from 15 residues. Germline lookup yields CDR1 SGHDN and CDR2 FVKESK. V was clipped by 3 bases and J by 1 base; unmatched bases: 2. Based on the CDR3 plus reference TRBV14 and TRBJ2-3, the full variable domain is EAGVTQFPSHSVIEKGQTVTLRCDPISGHDNLYWYRRVMGKEIKFLLHFVKESKQDESGMPNNRFLAERTGGTYSTLKVQPAELEDSGVYFCASSQKRGGTDTQYFGPGTRLTVL.

This sequence joins TRBV6-2 or TRBV6-3 and TRBJ1-5; D is ambiguous. Between the trimmed V and J ends, which lost 2 bases and 2 bases, there was a span of 4 bases. Germline V lookup: CDR1 MNHEY, CDR2 SVGEGT. CDR3 length equals 13 residues. This chain's CDR3 is CASSYGRNQPQHF. The CDR3 coding sequence is TGTGCCAGCAGTTACGGACGCAATCAGCCCCAGCATTTT.

The chain has TRBV20-1 and TRBJ2-3, with TRBD2 matching over 13 bases. This CDR3 contains 18 residues. Germline trimming cut 5 bases from V and 2 bases from J; bases unmatched to any gene: 13. Germline V lookup: CDR1 DFQATT, CDR2 SNEGSKA (reference sequence). The CDR3 sequence is CSAHRPGTSGIYTDTQYF. CDR3 nucleotide sequence: TGCAGTGCTCACCGACCAGGGACTAGCGGGATATACACAGATACGCAGTATTTT.

This clonotype occurred many times. The chain employs TRBV20-1 and TRBJ1-5, with 9 bases lining up with TRBD1. The CDR3 runs to 19 residues. Trimming cost V 3 bases and J 0 bases; bases outside gene matches: 15. Germline CDR1 DFQATT, CDR2 SNEGSKA (reference sequence). In nucleotides, the CDR3 is TGCAGTGCTAGGTCCTCGCACTGGAGACAGGGGGATAGCAATCAGCCCCAGCATTTT. Protein product: CSARSSHWRQGDSNQPQHF.

CDR3 nucleotide sequence: TGCGCCAGCAGCTTGACCCTAGCGGGAGGACGGGAGACCCAGTACTTC. Translating gives CASSLTLAGGRETQYF. The gene calls are TRBV5-1 and TRBJ2-5; 11 bases align to TRBD2. CDR1 is SGHRS, CDR2 YFSETQ, per germline. The V and J ends lost 1 base and 5 bases, in that order; junction bases with no gene match: 7. There are 16 residues in the CDR3.

This clonotype showed up many times. This rearrangement joins TRBV7-2 to TRBJ2-7; 10 nucleotides match TRBD1. Germline CDR1 reads SGHTA; CDR2 reads FQGNSA. The CDR3 runs to 16 residues. Trimming took 0 bases from V and 2 from J; bases not matched to a gene: 4. The CDR3 sequence: CASSLARTGGAYEQYF. The CDR3 DNA reads as TGTGCCAGCAGCTTAGCCCGGACAGGGGGAGCCTACGAGCAGTACTTC.

This clonotype has a handful of counts. V usage is TRBV29-1 and J usage is TRBJ2-7; D perhaps matches TRBD2 (5 bases). Germline CDR1 reads SQVTM; CDR2 reads ANQGSEA. This CDR3 region has 17 residues. V gave up 0 bases and J gave up 2 bases, with 20 bases separating them. The CDR3 sequence is CSVEDPSGSGSAYEQYF. For the CDR3, the DNA is TGCAGCGTTGAAGATCCCAGTGGGAGTGGGTCCGCCTACGAGCAGTACTTC.

The rearrangement uses TRBV5-1 and TRBJ2-3, with TRBD2 identical over 8 bases. Germline CDR1 is SGHRS and CDR2 is YFSETQ. There are 15 residues in the CDR3. V lost 4 bases to trimming and J lost 2 bases; unmatched junction nucleotides: 6. CDR3 sequence: CASSRSGTNTDTQYF. CDR3 sequence (DNA): TGCGCCAGCAGCCGTAGCGGGACTAACACAGATACGCAGTATTTT. The whole variable domain, remainder taken from reference TRBV5-1 and TRBJ2-3, is KAGVTQTPRYLIKTRGQQVTLSCSPISGHRSVSWYQQTPGQGLQFLFEYFSETQRNKGNFPGRFSGRQFSNSRSEMNVSTLELGDSALYLCASSRSGTNTDTQYFGPGTRLTVL.